The T cell receptor (beta chain) under discussion was sequenced for a study of CD8 T cells in ankylosing spondylitis. V lost 7 bases, J lost 0 bases, and 16 bases lay in between. Germline CDR1 SQVTM, CDR2 ANQGSEA. The CDR3 is made up of 14 amino acids. TCRdb ran MiXCR on the 5' RACE reads and lists one entry per CDR3 protein. The sample includes 250,000 or so distinct CDR3 sequences, over 15% seen only once; the top ten take 25% to 40%. Sequenced material: blood, either unsorted or a sorted T cell fraction (not recorded which). The V gene is TRBV29-1, the J gene TRBJ2-7; D is possibly TRBD2 (6 bases). The sequence derives from a male donor with ankylosing spondylitis or in good health (not recorded which). The CDR3 DNA follows: TGCAGCGCATATCTAACGGGGGACTCCTACGAGCAGTACTTC. This translates into CSAYLTGDSYEQYF.